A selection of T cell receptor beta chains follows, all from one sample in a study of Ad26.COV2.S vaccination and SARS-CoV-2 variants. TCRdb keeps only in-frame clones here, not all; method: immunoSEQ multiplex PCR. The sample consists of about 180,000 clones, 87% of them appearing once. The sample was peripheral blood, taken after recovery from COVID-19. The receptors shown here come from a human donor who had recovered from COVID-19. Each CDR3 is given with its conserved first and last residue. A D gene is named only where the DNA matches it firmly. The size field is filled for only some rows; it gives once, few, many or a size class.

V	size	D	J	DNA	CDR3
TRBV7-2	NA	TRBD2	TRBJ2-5	TGTGCCAGCAGCTTAGCACTAGCGGGAGGTCAAGAGACCCAGTACTTC	CASSLALAGGQETQYF
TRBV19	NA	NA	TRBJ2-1	TGTGCCAGTAGTATAGTCGGGGAGCAGTTCTTC	CASSIVGEQFF
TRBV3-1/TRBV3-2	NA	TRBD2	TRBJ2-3	TGTGCCAGCAGCCAAGATCGGGGGGGCCTGACAGATACGCAGTATTTT	CASSQDRGGLTDTQYF
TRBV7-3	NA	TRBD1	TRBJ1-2	TGTGCCAGCAGCCCCCATCCGACAGGGGAGGGTGGCTACACCTTC	CASSPHPTGEGGYTF
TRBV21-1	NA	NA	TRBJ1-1	TGTGCCAGCAGCACAGAGGGGACTGAAGCTTTCTTT	CASSTEGTEAFF
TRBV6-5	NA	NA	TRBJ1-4	TGTGCCAGCAGGCAGAGGAGGGGGGATGAAAAACTGTTTTTT	CASRQRRGDEKLFF
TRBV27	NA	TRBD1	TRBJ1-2	TGTGCCAGCAGATATTCACAGGGGGGATATGGCTACACCTTC	CASRYSQGGYGYTF
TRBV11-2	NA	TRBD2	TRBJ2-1	TGTGCCAGCAGCTTAGATCGGGGGGGTTGGCACAATGAGCAGTTCTTC	CASSLDRGGWHNEQFF
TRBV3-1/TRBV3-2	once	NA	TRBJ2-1	TGTGCCAGCAGCAACTACAATGAGCAGTTCTTC	CASSNYNEQFF
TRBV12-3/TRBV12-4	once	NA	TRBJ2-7	TGTGCCAGCAGTTTGGACAGAATCTACGAGCAGTACTTC	CASSLDRIYEQYF
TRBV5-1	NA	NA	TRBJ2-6	TGCGCCAGCAGCTTGAGCCTCTCTGGGGCCAACGTCCTGACTTTC	CASSLSLSGANVLTF
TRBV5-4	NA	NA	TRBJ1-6	TGTGCCAGCAGCTTCGGGAGTGGCTCCTATAATTCACCCCTCCACTTT	CASSFGSGSYNSPLHF
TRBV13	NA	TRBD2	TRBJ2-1	TGTGCCAGCAGCTCCCTTGAGCGGACTAGCTCCTACAATGAGCAGTTCTTC	CASSSLERTSSYNEQFF
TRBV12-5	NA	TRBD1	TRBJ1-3	TGTGCTAGTGGTTTGGTAAGCTGGGACAGGGGCCCGCAGGGTGGAAACACCATATATTTT	CASGLVSWDRGPQGGNTIYF
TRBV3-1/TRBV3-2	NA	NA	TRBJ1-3	TGTGCCAGCAGCCAAGGTCAAGGCAGCTCTGGAAACACCATATATTTT	CASSQGQGSSGNTIYF
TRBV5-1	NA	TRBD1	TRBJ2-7	TGCGCCAGCAGCCCCCGGGGACAGGGTGGCTACGAGCAGTACTTC	CASSPRGQGGYEQYF
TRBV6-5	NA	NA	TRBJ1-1	TGTGCCAGCAGTTACTCGAAGGTCTCCTACACTGAAGCTTTCTTT	CASSYSKVSYTEAFF
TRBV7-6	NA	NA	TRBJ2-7	TGTGCCAGCAGTCAAGGACAGTCTTACGAGCAGTACTTC	CASSQGQSYEQYF
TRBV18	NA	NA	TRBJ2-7	TGTGCCAGCTCTCCTAGGGAAAAGGGATTCTCCTACGAGCAGTACTTC	CASSPREKGFSYEQYF